Sequencing of this T cell receptor beta chain was carried out in a study of T cell repertoires in cytomegalovirus infection. As for the study in general: Researchers turned to recently identified HLA-C-restricted CMV epitopes as well as well-studied HLA-B-restricted ones. An indication of both CMV infection and matching HLA type came from public TCR beta signatures.

About this clonotype: The target antigen is unknown.

This CDR3 comprises 16 residues. CDR1 is MDHEN and CDR2 is SYDVKM in the germline V gene. V gave up 4 bases and J gave up 2 bases, with 17 bases separating them. Points from the study as a whole: There were carriers of CMV plus the relevant HLA, and cumulative public TCR beta family frequency identified them. Within the response measured ex vivo, HLA-C-restricted CMV-specific TCR beta clonotypes were dominant.

One entry per CDR3 protein results from TCRdb running MiXCR on the reads. The data hold about 770,000 distinct CDR3 sequences, with 25% to 30% observed a single time. The material sequenced was cultured CD8+ T cells from PBMCs, taken from culture after CMV antigen stimulation. This receptor was identified in a human donor in good health (CMV status not recorded). Some clones in this sample may be carry-over from other donors' samples. V gene TRBV28 combines with J gene TRBJ2-5; TRBD1 is a possible D gene (5 bases). For the CDR3, the DNA is TGTGCCAGCAGTTCCCTCTCCGGACACCCTCAAGAGACCCAGTACTTC. Protein: CASSSLSGHPQETQYF.